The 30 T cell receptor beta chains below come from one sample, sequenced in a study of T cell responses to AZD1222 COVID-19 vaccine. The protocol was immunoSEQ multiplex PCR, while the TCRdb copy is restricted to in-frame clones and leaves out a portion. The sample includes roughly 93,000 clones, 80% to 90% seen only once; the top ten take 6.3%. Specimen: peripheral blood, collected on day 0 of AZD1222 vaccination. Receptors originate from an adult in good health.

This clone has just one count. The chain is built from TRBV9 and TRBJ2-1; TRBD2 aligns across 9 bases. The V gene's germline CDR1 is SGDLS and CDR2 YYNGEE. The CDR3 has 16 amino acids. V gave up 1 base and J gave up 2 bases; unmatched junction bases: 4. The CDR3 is CASSVQVAGAYNEQFF. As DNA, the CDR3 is TGTGCCAGCAGCGTACAAGTAGCGGGGGCCTACAATGAGCAGTTCTTC.

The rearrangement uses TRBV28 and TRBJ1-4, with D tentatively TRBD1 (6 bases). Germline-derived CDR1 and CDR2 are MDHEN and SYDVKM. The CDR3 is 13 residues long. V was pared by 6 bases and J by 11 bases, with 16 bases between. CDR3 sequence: CASRNRVNGKLFF. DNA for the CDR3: TGTGCCAGCAGGAACAGGGTTAACGGGAAACTGTTTTTT.

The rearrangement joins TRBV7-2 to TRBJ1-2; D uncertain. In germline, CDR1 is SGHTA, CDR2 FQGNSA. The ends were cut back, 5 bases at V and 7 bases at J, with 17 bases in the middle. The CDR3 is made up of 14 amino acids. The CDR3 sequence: CASSPSVAAPGYTF. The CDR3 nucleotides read TGTGCCAGCAGCCCGTCGGTTGCAGCGCCTGGCTACACCTTC. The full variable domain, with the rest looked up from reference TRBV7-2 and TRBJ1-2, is GAGVSQSPSNKVTEKGKDVELRCDPISGHTALYWYRQSLGQGLEFLIYFQGNSAPDKSGLPSDRFSAERTGGSVSTLTIQRTQQEDSAVYLCASSPSVAAPGYTFGSGTRLTVV.

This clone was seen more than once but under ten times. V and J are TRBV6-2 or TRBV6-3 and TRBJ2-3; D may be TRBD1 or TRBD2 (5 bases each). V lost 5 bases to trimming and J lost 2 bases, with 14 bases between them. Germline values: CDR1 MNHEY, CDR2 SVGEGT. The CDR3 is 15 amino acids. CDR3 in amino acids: CASSNDRDHTDTQYF. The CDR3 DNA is TGTGCCAGCAGTAACGACCGGGACCACACAGATACGCAGTATTTT.

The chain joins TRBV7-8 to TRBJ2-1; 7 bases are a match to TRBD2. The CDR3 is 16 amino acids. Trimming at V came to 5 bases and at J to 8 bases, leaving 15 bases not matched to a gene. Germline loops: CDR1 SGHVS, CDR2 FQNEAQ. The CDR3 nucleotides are TGTGCCAGCAGCCCACAGGCTAGCGGTTATGGGGATGAGCAGTTCTTC. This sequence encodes CASSPQASGYGDEQFF.

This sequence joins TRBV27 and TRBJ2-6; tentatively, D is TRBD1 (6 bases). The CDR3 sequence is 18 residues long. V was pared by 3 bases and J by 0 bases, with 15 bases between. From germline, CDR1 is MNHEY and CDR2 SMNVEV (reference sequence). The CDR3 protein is CASSFAGAGYSGANVLTF. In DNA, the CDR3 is TGTGCCAGCAGTTTTGCAGGGGCGGGTTACTCTGGGGCCAACGTCCTGACTTTC.

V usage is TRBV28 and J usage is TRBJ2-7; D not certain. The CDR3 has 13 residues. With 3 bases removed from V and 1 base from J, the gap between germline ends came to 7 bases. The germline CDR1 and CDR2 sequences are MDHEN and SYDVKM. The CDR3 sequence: CASSLTNSYEQYF. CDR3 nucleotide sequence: TGTGCCAGCAGTTTGACAAATTCCTACGAGCAGTACTTC.

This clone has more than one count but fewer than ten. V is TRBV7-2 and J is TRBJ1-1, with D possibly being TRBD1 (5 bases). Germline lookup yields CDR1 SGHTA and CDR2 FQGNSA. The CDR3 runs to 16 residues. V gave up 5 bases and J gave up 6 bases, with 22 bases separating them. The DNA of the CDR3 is TGTGCCAGCAGCAACGCCTGGGGGTTGGGTACTTCTGAAGCTTTCTTT. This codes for CASSNAWGLGTSEAFF.

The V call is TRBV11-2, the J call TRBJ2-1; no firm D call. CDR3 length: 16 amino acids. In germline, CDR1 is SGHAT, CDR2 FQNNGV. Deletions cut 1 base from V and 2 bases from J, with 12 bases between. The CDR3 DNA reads TGTGCCAGCAGCTTAGGGCGTGACACCACCTACAATGAGCAGTTCTTC. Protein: CASSLGRDTTYNEQFF.

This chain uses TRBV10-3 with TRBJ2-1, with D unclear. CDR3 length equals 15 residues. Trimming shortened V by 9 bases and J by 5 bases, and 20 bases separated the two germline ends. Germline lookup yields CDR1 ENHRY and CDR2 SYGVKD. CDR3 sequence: CAIGQATHLHNEQFF. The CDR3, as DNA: TGTGCCATAGGGCAGGCGACCCATTTGCACAATGAGCAGTTCTTC.

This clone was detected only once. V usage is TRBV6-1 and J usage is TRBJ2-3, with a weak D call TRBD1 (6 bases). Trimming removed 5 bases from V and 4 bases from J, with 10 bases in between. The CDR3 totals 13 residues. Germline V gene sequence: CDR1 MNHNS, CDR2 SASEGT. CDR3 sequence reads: CASSSTGPDTQYF. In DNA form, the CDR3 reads TGTGCCAGCAGTTCAACAGGGCCAGATACGCAGTATTTT.

Here the CDR3 reads CATRTSGRERQYF. The DNA of the CDR3 is TGTGCCACCAGGACTAGCGGGAGGGAGAGGCAGTATTTT. V is TRBV27 and J is TRBJ2-3, with 15 bases aligning to TRBD2. This CDR3 contains 13 residues. Losses at the gene ends were 10 bases for V and 11 bases for J; bases not matched to a gene: 7. CDR1 MNHEY and CDR2 SMNVEV come from the germline V gene (reference sequence).

CDR3 nucleotides: TGCGCCAGCGGACGAGCCGGAGCTGAAGCTTTCTTT. It yields the protein CASGRAGAEAFF. J is TRBJ1-1 and V is TRBV10-1; D is unresolved. V dropped 8 bases and J dropped 6 bases, with 13 bases sitting between them. The germline gives CDR1 WNHNN, CDR2 SYGVQD (reference sequence). This CDR3 comprises 12 residues.

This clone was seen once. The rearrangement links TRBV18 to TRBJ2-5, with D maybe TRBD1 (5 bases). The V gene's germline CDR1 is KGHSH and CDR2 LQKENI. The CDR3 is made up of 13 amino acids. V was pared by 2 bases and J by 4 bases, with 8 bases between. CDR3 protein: CASSPETAETQYF. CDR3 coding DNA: TGTGCCAGCTCACCAGAGACAGCAGAGACCCAGTACTTC.

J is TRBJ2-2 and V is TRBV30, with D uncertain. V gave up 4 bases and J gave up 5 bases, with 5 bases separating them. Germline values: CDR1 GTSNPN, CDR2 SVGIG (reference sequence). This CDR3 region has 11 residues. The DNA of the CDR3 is TGTGCCTGGAAAGGTACCGGGGAGCTGTTTTTT. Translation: CAWKGTGELFF.

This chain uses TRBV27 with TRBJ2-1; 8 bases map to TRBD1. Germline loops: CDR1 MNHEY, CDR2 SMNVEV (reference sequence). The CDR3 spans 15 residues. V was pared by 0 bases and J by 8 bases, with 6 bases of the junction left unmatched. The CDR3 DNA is TGTGCCAGCAGTTTATCCAACGGACAGGGCTATGAGCAGTTCTTC. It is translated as CASSLSNGQGYEQFF.

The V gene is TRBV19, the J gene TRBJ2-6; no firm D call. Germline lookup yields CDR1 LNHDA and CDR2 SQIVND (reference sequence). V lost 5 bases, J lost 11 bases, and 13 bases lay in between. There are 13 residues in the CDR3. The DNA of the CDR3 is TGTGCCAGTAGTGTCAGGTCCTCCGACGTCCTGACTTTC. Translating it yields CASSVRSSDVLTF. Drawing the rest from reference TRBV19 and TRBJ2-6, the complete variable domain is DGGITQSPKYLFRKEGQNVTLSCEQNLNHDAMYWYRQDPGQGLRLIYYSQIVNDFQKGDIAEGYSVSREKKESFPLTVTSAQKNPTAFYLCASSVRSSDVLTFGAGSRLTVL.

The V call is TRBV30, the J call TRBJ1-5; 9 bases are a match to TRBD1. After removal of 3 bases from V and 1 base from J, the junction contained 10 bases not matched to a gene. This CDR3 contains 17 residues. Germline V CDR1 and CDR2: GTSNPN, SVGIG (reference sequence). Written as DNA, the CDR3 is TGTGCCTGGAGCGAGGGGACAGGGAGCGGGAGCAATCAGCCCCAGCATTTT. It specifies CAWSEGTGSGSNQPQHF. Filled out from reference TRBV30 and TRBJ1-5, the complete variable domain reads SQTIHQWPATLVQPVGSPLSLECTVEGTSNPNLYWYRQAAGRGLQLLFYSVGIGQISSEVPQNLSASRPQDRQFILSSKKLLLSDSGFYLCAWSEGTGSGSNQPQHFGDGTRLSIL.

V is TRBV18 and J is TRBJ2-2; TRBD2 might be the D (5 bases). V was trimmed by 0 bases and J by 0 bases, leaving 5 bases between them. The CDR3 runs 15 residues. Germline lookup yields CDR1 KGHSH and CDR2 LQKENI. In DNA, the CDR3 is TGTGCCAGCTCACCACCCGGGACGAACACCGGGGAGCTGTTTTTT. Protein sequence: CASSPPGTNTGELFF.

CDR3 sequence (DNA): TGTGCCAGCAGCCAGGTATGGGAACATGAAAAACTGTTTTTT. Residues: CASSQVWEHEKLFF. The chain combines TRBV3-1 (or the pseudogene TRBV3-2) with TRBJ1-4, with unresolved D. This CDR3 spans 14 amino acids. Germline V CDR1 and CDR2: LGHDT, YNNKEL (reference sequence). Trimming left V 3 bases short and J 6 bases short, with 11 bases between.

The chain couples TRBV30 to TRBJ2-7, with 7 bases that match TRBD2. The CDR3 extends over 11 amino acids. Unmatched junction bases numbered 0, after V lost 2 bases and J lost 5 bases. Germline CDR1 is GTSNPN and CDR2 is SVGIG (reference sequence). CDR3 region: CAWSLADEQYF. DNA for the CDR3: TGTGCCTGGAGTCTAGCGGACGAGCAGTACTTC.

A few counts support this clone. CDR3 nucleotide sequence: TGTGCCAGCAGCTTATTTCCCGGGGGGACGTCCGGGGAGCTGTTTTTT. It is translated as CASSLFPGGTSGELFF. The V gene is TRBV7-2, the J gene TRBJ2-2; TRBD2 aligns across 7 bases. CDR1 SGHTA and CDR2 FQGNSA come from the germline V gene. Trimming took 2 bases from V and 6 from J; bases not matched to a gene: 9. This CDR3 has 16 residues.

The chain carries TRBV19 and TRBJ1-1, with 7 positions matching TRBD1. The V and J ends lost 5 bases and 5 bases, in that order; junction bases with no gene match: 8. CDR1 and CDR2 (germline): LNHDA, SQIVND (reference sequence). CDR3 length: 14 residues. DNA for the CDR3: TGTGCCAGTAGTGACCAGGGGGGGAGGACTGAAGCTTTCTTT. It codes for CASSDQGGRTEAFF.

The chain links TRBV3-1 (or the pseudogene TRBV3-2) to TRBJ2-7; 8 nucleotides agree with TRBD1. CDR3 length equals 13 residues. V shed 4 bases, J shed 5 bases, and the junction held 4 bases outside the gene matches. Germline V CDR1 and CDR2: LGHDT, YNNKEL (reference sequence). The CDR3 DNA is TGTGCCAGCAGCCGCCTGACAGGGGACGAGCAGTACTTC. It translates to CASSRLTGDEQYF.

CDR3 sequence reads: CASLPFRIAGGELFF. The CDR3 region has the DNA TGTGCCAGCTTACCCTTCAGGATTGCCGGCGGGGAGCTGTTTTTT. The chain has TRBV5-8 and TRBJ2-2; D ambiguous. V shed 7 bases and J shed 7 bases, with 20 bases lying between them. This CDR3 has 15 amino acids. The germline V gene encodes CDR1 SGHTS and CDR2 YDEGEE.

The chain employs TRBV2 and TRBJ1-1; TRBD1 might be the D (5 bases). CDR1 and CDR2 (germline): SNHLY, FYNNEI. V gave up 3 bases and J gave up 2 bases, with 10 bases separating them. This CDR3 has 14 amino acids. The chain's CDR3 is CASSEGQINTEAFF. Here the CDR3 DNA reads TGTGCCAGCAGTGAGGGGCAGATTAACACTGAAGCTTTCTTT. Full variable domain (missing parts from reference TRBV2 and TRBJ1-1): EPEVTQTPSHQVTQMGQEVILRCVPISNHLYFYWYRQILGQKVEFLVSFYNNEISEKSEIFDDQFSVERPDGSNFTLKIRSTKLEDSAMYFCASSEGQINTEAFFGQGTRLTVV.

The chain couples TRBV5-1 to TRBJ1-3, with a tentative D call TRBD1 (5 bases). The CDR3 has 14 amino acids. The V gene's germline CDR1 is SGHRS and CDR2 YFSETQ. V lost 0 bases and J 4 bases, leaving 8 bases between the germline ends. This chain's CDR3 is CASSLVGGGNTIYF. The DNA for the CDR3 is TGCGCCAGCAGCTTGGTTGGGGGAGGAAACACCATATATTTT. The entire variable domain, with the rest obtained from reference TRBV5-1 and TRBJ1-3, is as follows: KAGVTQTPRYLIKTRGQQVTLSCSPISGHRSVSWYQQTPGQGLQFLFEYFSETQRNKGNFPGRFSGRQFSNSRSEMNVSTLELGDSALYLCASSLVGGGNTIYFGEGSWLTVV.

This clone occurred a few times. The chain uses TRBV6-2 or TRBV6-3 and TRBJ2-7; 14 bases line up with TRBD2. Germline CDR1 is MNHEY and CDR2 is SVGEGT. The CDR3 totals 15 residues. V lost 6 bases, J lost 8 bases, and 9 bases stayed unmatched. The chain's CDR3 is CASSRPGTSGGQQYF. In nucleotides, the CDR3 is TGTGCCAGCAGCCGACCCGGGACTAGCGGGGGTCAGCAGTACTTC.

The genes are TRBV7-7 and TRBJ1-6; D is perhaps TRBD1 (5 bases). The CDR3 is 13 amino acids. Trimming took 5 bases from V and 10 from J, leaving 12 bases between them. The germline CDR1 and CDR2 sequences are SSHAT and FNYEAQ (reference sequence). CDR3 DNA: TGTGCCAGCAGCCTAGGGGAGGAATCACCCCTCCACTTT. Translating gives CASSLGEESPLHF.

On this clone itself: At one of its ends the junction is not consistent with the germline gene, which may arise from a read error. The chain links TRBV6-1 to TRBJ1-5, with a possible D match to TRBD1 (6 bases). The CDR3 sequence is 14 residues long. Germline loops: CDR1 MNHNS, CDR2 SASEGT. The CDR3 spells CASNEQGLNQPQHF. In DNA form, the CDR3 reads TGTGCCAGCAATGAACAGGGTCTCAATCAGCCCCAGCATTTT.